One and the same sample provided the 13 T cell receptor beta chains below, sequenced in a study of T cell responses to AZD1222 COVID-19 vaccine. Profiled with immunoSEQ multiplex PCR; TCRdb holds only in-frame clones, not every one. Here the sample spans more than 85,000 clones, around 73% being singletons. Sequencing used peripheral blood, obtained on day 0 of AZD1222 vaccination. Receptors originate from an adult in good health.

J is TRBJ2-2 and V is TRBV10-3, with 9 bases matching TRBD2. The trim removed 2 bases at V and 2 bases at J, leaving 0 bases unmatched. Germline V gene data show CDR1 as ENHRY and CDR2 as SYGVKD. The CDR3 is 15 residues long. The chain's CDR3 is CAISELAGNTGELFF. The CDR3 DNA is TGTGCCATCAGTGAGCTAGCGGGAAACACCGGGGAGCTGTTTTTT.

This clone was counted a single time. V gene TRBV5-1 combines with J gene TRBJ1-1; D gene unclear. Trimming left V 0 bases short and J 0 bases short, with 9 bases between. This CDR3 comprises 15 residues. The germline gives CDR1 SGHRS, CDR2 YFSETQ. The CDR3 reads CASSLELAVNTEAFF. CDR3 DNA sequence: TGCGCCAGCAGCTTGGAATTGGCGGTGAACACTGAAGCTTTCTTT.

This chain connects TRBV3-1 (or the pseudogene TRBV3-2) to TRBJ1-5; D uncertain. V was pared by 1 base and J by 2 bases, with 9 bases between. Germline CDR1 and CDR2: LGHDT and YNNKEL (reference sequence). The CDR3 spans 15 residues. The DNA for the CDR3 is TGTGCCAGCAGCCAAGGGCGAGGTGGCAATCAGCCCCAGCATTTT. Protein sequence: CASSQGRGGNQPQHF.

This clone was recorded a few times. J is TRBJ1-5 and V is TRBV19; possible D gene TRBD1, 6 bases. The CDR3 has 17 residues. Trimming stripped 6 bases from V and 0 bases from J, with 18 bases between. The germline gives CDR1 LNHDA, CDR2 SQIVND (reference sequence). The CDR3 region is CASSSDRHAYSNQPQHF. Written as DNA, the CDR3 is TGTGCCAGTAGCAGCGACAGGCATGCTTATAGCAATCAGCCCCAGCATTTT.

V usage is TRBV30 and J usage is TRBJ2-1, with TRBD2 matching 10 bases. Germline CDR1 is GTSNPN and CDR2 is SVGIG (reference sequence). The CDR3 runs 13 residues. The CDR3 sequence is CAWGLAQNNEQFF. CDR3 nucleotides: TGTGCTTGGGGACTAGCGCAGAACAATGAGCAGTTCTTC. Drawing the rest from reference TRBV30 and TRBJ2-1, the complete variable domain is SQTIHQWPATLVQPVGSPLSLECTVEGTSNPNLYWYRQAAGRGLQLLFYSVGIGQISSEVPQNLSASRPQDRQFILSSKKLLLSDSGFYLCAWGLAQNNEQFFGPGTRLTVL.

The rearrangement links TRBV5-5 to TRBJ1-3, with a tentative D call TRBD1 (6 bases). Germline values: CDR1 SGHKS, CDR2 YYEKEE (reference sequence). The ends were cut back, 0 bases at V and 2 bases at J, with 12 bases in the middle. The CDR3 consists of 16 residues. CDR3 in amino acids: CASSLGRGGTGNTIYF. The DNA of the CDR3 is TGTGCCAGCAGCTTGGGCCGAGGGGGAACTGGAAACACCATATATTTT.

The rearrangement joins TRBV28 to TRBJ1-6; maybe TRBD1 (6 bases). The CDR3 totals 15 residues. Trimming shortened V by 8 bases and J by 9 bases, and 20 bases separated the two germline ends. Germline V lookup: CDR1 MDHEN, CDR2 SYDVKM. This CDR3 reads CASLPGERYPSPLHF. The DNA for the CDR3 is TGTGCCAGCTTGCCAGGGGAACGGTATCCTTCACCCCTCCACTTT.

V usage is TRBV7-8 and J usage is TRBJ2-1; no firm D call. CDR3 size: 16 residues. Germline-derived CDR1 and CDR2 are SGHVS and FQNEAQ. Trimming left V 4 bases short and J 8 bases short, with 21 bases between. The CDR3 DNA reads as TGTGCCAGCAGCTGGAAGGGTCTAGTCGCCTCGGATGAGCAGTTCTTC. Translation gives CASSWKGLVASDEQFF.

The V and J genes are TRBV18 and TRBJ1-5; TRBD1 is a possible D gene (5 bases). The germline V gene encodes CDR1 KGHSH and CDR2 LQKENI. Trimming took 4 bases from V and 1 from J, leaving 11 bases between them. This CDR3 has 15 amino acids. CDR3 sequence (DNA): TGTGCCAGCTCACTTCTGGCAGGGAGCAATCAGCCCCAGCATTTT. It is translated as CASSLLAGSNQPQHF.

This clone has a handful of counts. V and J are TRBV10-3 and TRBJ1-1, with no clear D. This CDR3 has 15 residues. Germline V gene data show CDR1 as ENHRY and CDR2 as SYGVKD. V was shortened by 2 bases and J by 6 bases, with 16 bases between the two germline ends. CDR3 amino acids: CAISEEPLLGAEAFF. The CDR3 DNA sequence: TGTGCCATCAGTGAGGAACCCCTTCTAGGCGCTGAAGCTTTCTTT.

The chain carries TRBV2 and TRBJ2-4; no firm D call. The CDR3 extends over 12 amino acids. The V gene lost 6 bases and the J gene lost 8 bases, with 11 bases spanning the gap. Germline assignment: CDR1 SNHLY and CDR2 FYNNEI. For the CDR3, the DNA is TGTGCCAGCAGATCCAATGATGACATTCAGTACTTC. Encoded protein: CASRSNDDIQYF.

This chain connects TRBV6-7 to TRBJ2-2; a weak D match, TRBD2 (5 bases). TRBV6-7 is an ORF for which the function is uncertain. This CDR3 has 14 residues. Between the trimmed V and J ends, which lost 4 bases and 6 bases, there was a span of 12 bases. The CDR3: CASSFLKRAGELFF. CDR3 nucleotide sequence: TGTGCCAGCAGTTTTCTTAAGAGGGCCGGGGAGCTGTTTTTT.

The chain has TRBV18 and TRBJ1-1, with 11 bases fitting TRBD1. CDR1 KGHSH and CDR2 LQKENI come from the germline V gene. The J segment lost 3 bases and the V segment lost 5 bases, leaving 5 bases of the junction unmatched. This CDR3 is built from 15 residues. The DNA for the CDR3 is TGTGCCAGCTCAACGGGACAGGGGGGATACACTGAAGCTTTCTTT. This translates into CASSTGQGGYTEAFF.